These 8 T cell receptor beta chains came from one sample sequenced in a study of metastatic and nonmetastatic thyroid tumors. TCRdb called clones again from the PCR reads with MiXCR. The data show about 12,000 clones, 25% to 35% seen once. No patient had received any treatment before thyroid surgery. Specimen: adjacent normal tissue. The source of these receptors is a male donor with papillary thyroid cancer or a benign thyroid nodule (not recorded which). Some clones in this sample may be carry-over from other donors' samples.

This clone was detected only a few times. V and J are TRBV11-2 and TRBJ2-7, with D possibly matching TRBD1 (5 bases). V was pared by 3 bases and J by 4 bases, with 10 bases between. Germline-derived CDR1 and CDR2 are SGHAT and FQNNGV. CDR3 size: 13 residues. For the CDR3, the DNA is TGTGCCAGCAGCTTGGGGCAGGTTTACGAGCAGTACTTC. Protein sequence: CASSLGQVYEQYF.

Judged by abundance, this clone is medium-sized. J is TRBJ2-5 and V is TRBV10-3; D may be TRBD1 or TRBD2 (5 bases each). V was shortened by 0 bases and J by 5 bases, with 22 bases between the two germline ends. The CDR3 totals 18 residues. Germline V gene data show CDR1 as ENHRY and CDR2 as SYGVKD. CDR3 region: CAISESISGLGVLETQYF. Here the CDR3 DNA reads TGTGCCATCAGTGAGTCGATTTCCGGTTTGGGGGTTTTGGAGACCCAGTACTTC.

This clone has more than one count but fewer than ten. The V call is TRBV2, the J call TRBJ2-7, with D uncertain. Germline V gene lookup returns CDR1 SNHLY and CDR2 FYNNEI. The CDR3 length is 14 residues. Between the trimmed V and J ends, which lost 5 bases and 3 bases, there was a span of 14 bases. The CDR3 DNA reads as TGTGCCAGCAGTTCTCTTGGAAATTACTACGAGCAGTACTTC. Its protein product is CASSSLGNYYEQYF.

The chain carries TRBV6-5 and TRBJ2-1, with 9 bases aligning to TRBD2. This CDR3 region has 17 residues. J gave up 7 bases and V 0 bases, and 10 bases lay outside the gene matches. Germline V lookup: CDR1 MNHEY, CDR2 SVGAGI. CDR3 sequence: CASSYSTPAGGRNEQFF. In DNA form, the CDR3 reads TGTGCCAGCAGTTACTCAACCCCAGCGGGAGGTCGAAATGAGCAGTTCTTC.

The CDR3 region has the DNA TGCGCCAGCAGCTCCCGGGACTCCAATGGCTACACCTTC. Protein sequence: CASSSRDSNGYTF. This sequence joins TRBV5-1 and TRBJ1-2; a possible D gene is TRBD1 (5 bases). Germline CDR1 and CDR2: SGHRS and YFSETQ. The length of the CDR3 is 13 residues. V was shortened by 3 bases and J by 6 bases, with 12 bases between the two germline ends.

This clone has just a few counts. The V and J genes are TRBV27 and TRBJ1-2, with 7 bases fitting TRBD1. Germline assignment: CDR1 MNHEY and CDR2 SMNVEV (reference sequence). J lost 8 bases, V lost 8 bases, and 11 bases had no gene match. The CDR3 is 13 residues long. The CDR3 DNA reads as TGTGCCAGCCGAGCCGACAGGGCGGGGGGCTACACCTTC. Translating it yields CASRADRAGGYTF.

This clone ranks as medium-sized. The CDR3 here is CASSYRSDYQPQHF. The CDR3 nucleotides are TGTGCCAGCAGTTACCGCTCTGATTATCAGCCCCAGCATTTT. This chain joins TRBV6-5 and TRBJ1-5; D uncertain. CDR3 length: 14 amino acids. V was clipped by 2 bases and J by 5 bases, with 10 bases between them. CDR1 MNHEY and CDR2 SVGAGI come from the germline V gene.

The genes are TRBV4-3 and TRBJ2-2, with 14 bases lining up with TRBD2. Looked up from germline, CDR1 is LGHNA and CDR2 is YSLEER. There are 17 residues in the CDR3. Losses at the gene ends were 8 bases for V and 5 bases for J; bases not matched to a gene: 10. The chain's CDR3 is CASRRGTSGSQTGELFF. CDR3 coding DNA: TGCGCCAGCCGACGGGGGACTAGCGGGAGTCAGACCGGGGAGCTGTTTTTT.